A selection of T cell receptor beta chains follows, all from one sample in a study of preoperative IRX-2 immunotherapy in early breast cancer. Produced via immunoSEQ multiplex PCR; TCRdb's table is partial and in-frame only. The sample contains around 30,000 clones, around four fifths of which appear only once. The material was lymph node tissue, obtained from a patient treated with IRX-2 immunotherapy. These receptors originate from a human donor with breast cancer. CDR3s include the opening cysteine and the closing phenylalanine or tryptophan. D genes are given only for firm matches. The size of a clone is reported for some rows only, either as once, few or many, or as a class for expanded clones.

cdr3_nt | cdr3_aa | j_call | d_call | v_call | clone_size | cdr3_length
TGTGCCAGCAGTTTCATAGTACTTCCCGTCAATGAGCAGTTCTTC | CASSFIVLPVNEQFF | TRBJ2-1 | NA | TRBV28 | NA | 15
TGTGCCAGCAGACAAGGGACAGACAATCAGCCCCAGCATTTT | CASRQGTDNQPQHF | TRBJ1-5 | TRBD1 | TRBV6-8 | NA | 14
TGTGCCAGCAGTCATCCTGACAGGGGGCGGCAGCCCCAGCATTTT | CASSHPDRGRQPQHF | TRBJ1-5 | TRBD1 | TRBV11-3 | few | 15
TGTGCCACTACGACAGGGGGAAGCACAGATACGCAGTATTTT | CATTTGGSTDTQYF | TRBJ2-3 | TRBD1 | TRBV19 | NA | 14
TGTGCCAGCTCACCGGAGGGGTTGACTAGCGGGGTTTACAATGAGCAGTTCTTC | CASSPEGLTSGVYNEQFF | TRBJ2-1 | TRBD2 | TRBV18 | NA | 18
TGTGCCATCAGTGAGTACTCCCGCAATGGGGGTGAAGCTTTCTTT | CAISEYSRNGGEAFF | TRBJ1-1 | NA | TRBV6-7 | once | 15
TGTGCCAGCACGCGCCGGCTACAGGGGGCCTACGAGCAGTACTTC | CASTRRLQGAYEQYF | TRBJ2-7 | TRBD1 | TRBV28 | NA | 15
TGTGCCAGTAGTCCATTGACAGGCCCCGGGACCCAGTACTTC | CASSPLTGPGTQYF | TRBJ2-5 | NA | TRBV19 | NA | 14
TGTGCCAGCAGTGTAGGGTCTAGCACAGATACGCAGTATTTT | CASSVGSSTDTQYF | TRBJ2-3 | NA | TRBV6-8 | NA | 14
TGTGCCAGCAGGGGACCTTATACCGGGACAGGGTATTCACCCCTCCACTTT | CASRGPYTGTGYSPLHF | TRBJ1-6 | TRBD1 | TRBV6-8 | NA | 17
NA | CASSLWAGGTAYEQYF | TRBJ2-7 | NA | TRBV7-5 | NA | 16
TGTGCCAGCTCCGAGGAGACAAACACTGAAGCTTTCTTT | CASSEETNTEAFF | TRBJ1-1 | NA | TRBV9 | NA | 13
TGTGCCAGCAGTTTCCAGGGAGACCTAGATCAGCCCCAGCATTTT | CASSFQGDLDQPQHF | TRBJ1-5 | NA | TRBV28 | NA | 15
TGTGCCAGCAGTTTCCGGGGTGCCAAAAACATTCAGTACTTC | CASSFRGAKNIQYF | TRBJ2-4 | NA | TRBV28 | NA | 14
TGTGCCAGTAGTGCCGGGCCAGAAGAAAAACTGTTTTTT | CASSAGPEEKLFF | TRBJ1-4 | NA | TRBV19 | few | 13
TGCAGCGTTAACCAACGGGACATTTACTCTGGGGCCAACGTCCTGACTTTC | CSVNQRDIYSGANVLTF | TRBJ2-6 | NA | TRBV29-1 | NA | 17
TGTGCCTCGGAACGGGGGCGCGGCGGCTACACCTTC | CASERGRGGYTF | TRBJ1-2 | NA | TRBV25-1 | NA | 12
TGTGCCAGCCGGACAGGGGGTTGGTATCAGCCCCAGCATTTT | CASRTGGWYQPQHF | TRBJ1-5 | TRBD1 | TRBV6-8 | NA | 14
TGTGCCTGGAGTTTCAGGGTGAATCAGCCCCAGCATTTT | CAWSFRVNQPQHF | TRBJ1-5 | NA | TRBV30 | NA | 13
TGTGCCACCAGCAGAGTCTACGTAGCCAAAAACATTCAGTACTTC | CATSRVYVAKNIQYF | TRBJ2-4 | NA | TRBV15 | NA | 15
TGTGCCAGCTCACCACCGTCGGGGCCGATTGGGGAGCTGTTTTTT | CASSPPSGPIGELFF | TRBJ2-2 | NA | TRBV18 | once | 15
TGCGCCAGCAAAGACAGGGGGAATACAGATACGCAGTATTTT | CASKDRGNTDTQYF | TRBJ2-3 | TRBD1 | TRBV5-1 | NA | 14
TGTGCCAGTACCCAAAGGGCCGGTGAGGCTAACTATGGCTACACCTTC | CASTQRAGEANYGYTF | TRBJ1-2 | NA | TRBV19 | NA | 16
TGTGCCAGCATCAGGGGGCGTGGGGACTATGGCTACACCTTC | CASIRGRGDYGYTF | TRBJ1-2 | TRBD1 | TRBV6-8 | NA | 14
TGTGCCTGGCGAACCTACCACGAGCAGTACTTC | CAWRTYHEQYF | TRBJ2-7 | NA | TRBV30 | NA | 11
TGTGCCACCGAAACCGCAGGGTACCACACCGGGGAGCTGTTTTTT | CATETAGYHTGELFF | TRBJ2-2 | NA | TRBV15 | few | 15
TGTGCCAGCAGACACGGACAGGGAGGTGAGACCCAGTACTTC | CASRHGQGGETQYF | TRBJ2-5 | TRBD1 | TRBV6-8 | NA | 14
TGTGCCAGCAGTTCCCCCCTCGTGGCCGGGGAGCTGTTTTTT | CASSSPLVAGELFF | TRBJ2-2 | NA | TRBV28 | NA | 14
TGCGCCAGCACGGGACAGGGTGCTTCAAGGGAGACCCAGTACTTC | CASTGQGASRETQYF | TRBJ2-5 | TRBD1 | TRBV5-1 | NA | 15
TGTGCCACCAGCCCCCAGAGACGGATTCAAGAGACCCAGTACTTC | CATSPQRRIQETQYF | TRBJ2-5 | NA | TRBV15 | NA | 15
TGTGCCAGCAGTTTAAGTCAGGCACCCGTCTATGGCTACACCTTC | CASSLSQAPVYGYTF | TRBJ1-2 | NA | TRBV28 | NA | 15
TGTGCCAGCAGCCTTGGGGTTGGAAACACCATATATTTT | CASSLGVGNTIYF | TRBJ1-3 | NA | TRBV5-8 | NA | 13
TGTGCCAGCAGCCAAACGGGAGGGCCGAGCGATACGCAGTATTTT | CASSQTGGPSDTQYF | TRBJ2-3 | TRBD2 | TRBV14 | NA | 15
TGTGCCATCAGTGCTAAAGCGGGGGGGCTCGATACGCAGTATTTT | CAISAKAGGLDTQYF | TRBJ2-3 | TRBD2 | TRBV6-8 | NA | 15
TGTGCCAGCCAGTCCAGCTCTGGAAACACCATATATTTT | CASQSSSGNTIYF | TRBJ1-3 | NA | TRBV9 | NA | 13
TGCGCCAGCAGGAGGGGACAGGGCATGAAAGAGACCCAGTACTTC | CASRRGQGMKETQYF | TRBJ2-5 | TRBD1 | TRBV5-1 | NA | 15
TGCGCCAGCAGCTCCCAGGGGTTGAACACTGAAGCTTTCTTT | CASSSQGLNTEAFF | TRBJ1-1 | NA | TRBV5-1 | NA | 14
TGTGCCAGCAGTTTCCCGGGGGCGGTCACTGAAGCTTTCTTT | CASSFPGAVTEAFF | TRBJ1-1 | NA | TRBV28 | NA | 14
TGTGCCCCCAACCAGCGGGCTTCCTACGAGCAGTACTTC | CAPNQRASYEQYF | TRBJ2-7 | NA | TRBV6-8 | NA | 13
TGTGCCACCAGCAGAGCGGGGGGCGAAACAGATACGCAGTATTTT | CATSRAGGETDTQYF | TRBJ2-3 | NA | TRBV15 | NA | 15
TGTGCCAGCAGTTCCTGGACTAGCGGGAGGGCCGGGGATACGCAGTATTTT | CASSSWTSGRAGDTQYF | TRBJ2-3 | TRBD2 | TRBV28 | NA | 17
TGTGCCAGCAGATTATCACAACAGGGTAGGAATCAGCCCCAGCATTTT | CASRLSQQGRNQPQHF | TRBJ1-5 | NA | TRBV6-8 | NA | 16
TGCGCCAGCAGCTTGGCCGGGGGCCAGCGGGAGGCAAATGAGCAGTTCTTC | CASSLAGGQREANEQFF | TRBJ2-1 | TRBD2 | TRBV5-1 | NA | 17
TGTGCCAGCAGTTACTCACCTACGGGGTACGAGCAGTACTTC | CASSYSPTGYEQYF | TRBJ2-7 | NA | TRBV6-8 | NA | 14
TGTGCCAGCAGCCAAGGATCTGTCGGTAGCACTGAAGCTTTCTTT | CASSQGSVGSTEAFF | TRBJ1-1 | NA | TRBV14 | NA | 15
TGCGCCAGCAGTCCTTGGAATCAGCCCCAGCATTTT | CASSPWNQPQHF | TRBJ1-5 | NA | TRBV10-2 | NA | 12
TGCAGCGTTGAGGGACGGGGAAATGAAAAACTGTTTTTT | CSVEGRGNEKLFF | TRBJ1-4 | NA | TRBV29-1 | NA | 13
TGCGCCAGCAGAACGGGACTGCGGGGGGATACGCAGTATTTT | CASRTGLRGDTQYF | TRBJ2-3 | TRBD2 | TRBV5-1 | NA | 14
TGTGCCAGTAGACCCTTTGCAACTAATGAAAAACTGTTTTTT | CASRPFATNEKLFF | TRBJ1-4 | NA | TRBV19 | NA | 14
TGCAGCGTTTTGGAAACCCAAGAGACCCAGTACTTC | CSVLETQETQYF | TRBJ2-5 | NA | TRBV29-1 | NA | 12
TGTGCCAGCAGTAAACTAGGGACAGTTTCCTCCCCGCAGGACGAGCAGTACTTC | CASSKLGTVSSPQDEQYF | TRBJ2-7 | TRBD1 | TRBV6-8 | NA | 18
TGTCTGGCGCAGGGGGCCTACTATAGCAATCAGCCCCAGCATTTT | CLAQGAYYSNQPQHF | TRBJ1-5 | TRBD1 | TRBV15 | NA | 15
TGCAGCGTCCACACGGGGGGTGACACTGAAGCTTTCTTT | CSVHTGGDTEAFF | TRBJ1-1 | NA | TRBV29-1 | NA | 13
TGTGCCAGCTCACTACACCCGACAGGTGAAGCTTTCTTT | CASSLHPTGEAFF | TRBJ1-1 | NA | TRBV18 | NA | 13
TGTGCCAGCAGCGTCCGGGACAGGGGCAATTCACCCCTCCACTTT | CASSVRDRGNSPLHF | TRBJ1-6 | TRBD1 | TRBV11-3 | NA | 15
TGTGCCAGCAGTTACTCTGCTAGCGGGAGCGGAGAGACCCAGTACTTC | CASSYSASGSGETQYF | TRBJ2-5 | TRBD2 | TRBV6-8 | NA | 16
TGTGCCAGCAGTCCGGGACAGGCCTGGGCGACCCAGTACTTC | CASSPGQAWATQYF | TRBJ2-5 | TRBD1 | TRBV28 | NA | 14